Each of the 27 T cell receptor beta chains below was sequenced from the same sample in a study of T cell responses to AZD1222 COVID-19 vaccine. The method was immunoSEQ multiplex PCR; TCRdb's version includes in-frame clones alone and lacks a portion of them. The data hold 110,000 to 150,000 clones, with over 75% observed a single time. The sequencing used peripheral blood, collected on day 0 of AZD1222 vaccination. The receptors here all came from an adult in good health.

The rearrangement uses TRBV24-1 and TRBJ2-3, with D hard to call. The CDR3 totals 13 residues. Germline CDR1 and CDR2: KGHDR and SFDVKD. The V gene lost 4 bases and the J gene lost 7 bases, with 11 bases spanning the gap. This CDR3 is CATSDPPLNTQYF. The CDR3 DNA reads as TGTGCCACCAGTGACCCCCCCCTCAATACGCAGTATTTT.

The chain couples TRBV6-5 to TRBJ1-1; tentatively, D is TRBD1 (5 bases). Trimming removed 6 bases at V and 5 bases at J, with 16 bases between. Looked up from germline, CDR1 is MNHEY and CDR2 is SVGAGI. The CDR3 is made up of 14 amino acids. As DNA, the CDR3 is TGTGCCAGCAGACCCCGTGGGGGTTTGACTGAAGCTTTCTTT. Translation: CASRPRGGLTEAFF.

This clone has only one observation. This sequence joins TRBV18 and TRBJ1-5; perhaps TRBD1 as D (6 bases). V lost 6 bases, J lost 5 bases, and 14 bases lay in between. CDR1 is KGHSH and CDR2 is LQKENI in the germline V gene. The CDR3 has 14 residues. The CDR3 DNA is TGTGCCAGCTCCCAGATGAGGGGGGATCAGCCCCAGCATTTT. Its translation: CASSQMRGDQPQHF.

The rearrangement uses TRBV30 and TRBJ2-1; TRBD1 matches 9 bases. Germline assignment: CDR1 GTSNPN and CDR2 SVGIG (reference sequence). This CDR3 contains 13 residues. V shed 5 bases and J 9 bases; nucleotides not matched to a gene: 8. Here the CDR3 DNA reads TGTGCCTGGGGCCAACAGGGGGCGGGTGAGCAGTTCTTC. It codes for CAWGQQGAGEQFF.

The chain links TRBV29-1 to TRBJ2-3; 8 bases are a match to TRBD2. The CDR3 runs 14 residues. V was clipped by 4 bases and J by 1 base; unmatched bases: 4. CDR1 is SQVTM and CDR2 is ANQGSEA in the germline V gene. The CDR3 nucleotides are TGCAGCGTTGTGGGGCGGGGGGGCACAGATACGCAGTATTTT. It translates to CSVVGRGGTDTQYF.

This clone is medium-sized (0.01 to 0.1%) within its sample. J is TRBJ1-1 and V is TRBV7-9; D gene unclear. In germline, CDR1 is SEHNR, CDR2 FQNEAQ (reference sequence). This CDR3 spans 15 amino acids. Trimming took off 1 base at V and 2 bases at J, with 11 bases between the two ends. The CDR3 DNA is TGTGCCAGCAGCTTAGAGGGTCAACTAAACACTGAAGCTTTCTTT. This codes for CASSLEGQLNTEAFF.

The V gene is TRBV15, the J gene TRBJ1-3, with 8 bases identical to TRBD1. Losses at the gene ends were 4 bases for V and 2 bases for J; bases not matched to a gene: 1. CDR1 LNHNV and CDR2 YYDKDF come from the germline V gene (reference sequence). The CDR3 runs 14 residues. CDR3 nucleotides: TGTGCCACCAGCAAGGACAGGGCTGGAAACACCATATATTTT. Translated, it gives CATSKDRAGNTIYF.

The chain has TRBV6-5 and TRBJ1-1, with a weak D call TRBD1 (5 bases). Germline assignment: CDR1 MNHEY and CDR2 SVGAGI. The V end lost 7 bases, the J end lost 4 bases, and 22 bases lay between the germline ends. The CDR3 runs 16 residues. The CDR3 sequence is CASIHSWGVGGTEAFF. The CDR3 bases are TGTGCCAGCATTCACTCCTGGGGGGTGGGTGGCACTGAAGCTTTCTTT.

This clone was counted only a few times. The V call is TRBV10-2, the J call TRBJ1-1, with D tentatively TRBD1 (5 bases). V lost 6 bases and J 1 base, leaving 9 bases between the germline ends. CDR1 and CDR2 from the germline V gene are WSHSY and SAAADI. The CDR3 contains 13 residues. The CDR3 loop reads CASSAGSNTEAFF. Here the CDR3 DNA reads TGCGCCAGCAGCGCAGGGTCGAACACTGAAGCTTTCTTT.

The rearrangement uses TRBV2 and TRBJ2-1, with 13 nucleotides matching TRBD2. Germline CDR1 and CDR2: SNHLY and FYNNEI. CDR3 length: 15 amino acids. The V gene end was trimmed by 3 bases and the J gene end by 4 bases; junction bases not matched to a gene: 0. Here the CDR3 DNA reads TGTGCCAGCAGTGAGGGACTAGCGGGATACAATGAGCAGTTCTTC. Protein: CASSEGLAGYNEQFF.

The chain combines TRBV20-1 with TRBJ1-1; D gene unclear. Trimming stripped 6 bases from V and 5 bases from J, with 13 bases between. The CDR3 length is 12 residues. Germline lookup yields CDR1 DFQATT and CDR2 SNEGSKA (reference sequence). CDR3 region: CSASRAGTEAFF. CDR3 in DNA: TGCAGTGCCAGTAGGGCGGGGACTGAAGCTTTCTTT.

This chain connects TRBV6-6 to TRBJ2-7; unclear D gene. V was shortened by 6 bases and J by 2 bases, with 8 bases between the two germline ends. There are 12 residues in the CDR3. CDR1 is MNHNY, CDR2 SVGAGI, per germline (reference sequence). The CDR3: CASRPGAYEQYF. The CDR3 bases are TGTGCCAGCAGACCCGGCGCCTACGAGCAGTACTTC.

This clone was seen just once. This rearrangement joins TRBV28 to TRBJ2-7, with 8 bases matching TRBD2. Trimming removed 5 bases from V and 2 bases from J; junction bases left unmatched: 11. The germline V gene has CDR1 MDHEN and CDR2 SYDVKM. The CDR3 loop spans 16 amino acids. The DNA for the CDR3 is TGTGCCAGCAGTCCCCCACCTAGCGGGTCAGCCTACGAGCAGTACTTC. Its translation is CASSPPPSGSAYEQYF.

The V and J genes are TRBV5-1 and TRBJ2-5; perhaps TRBD2 as D (6 bases). The germline V and J ends were trimmed by 4 bases and 3 bases, with 13 bases remaining between them. Germline CDR1 is SGHRS and CDR2 is YFSETQ. CDR3 length equals 14 residues. The CDR3 DNA reads TGCGCCAGCAGCCCCGGGGGTGGAGAAGAGACCCAGTACTTC. It codes for CASSPGGGEETQYF.

The chain combines TRBV18 with TRBJ1-2; possible D gene TRBD1, 5 bases. V lost 5 bases to trimming and J lost 2 bases, with 12 bases between them. The germline V gene has CDR1 KGHSH and CDR2 LQKENI. The CDR3 extends over 14 amino acids. The CDR3 nucleotides are TGTGCCAGCTCAAAACTGACAGAGAACTATGGCTACACCTTC. It codes for CASSKLTENYGYTF.

The V and J genes are TRBV2 and TRBJ1-3, with D possibly being TRBD1 (6 bases). V was cut by 6 bases and J by 0 bases, with 18 bases left in between. Germline lookup yields CDR1 SNHLY and CDR2 FYNNEI. The CDR3 spans 17 residues. The CDR3 loop is CASSRGPQGLSGNTIYF. Here the CDR3 DNA reads TGTGCCAGCAGCAGGGGACCCCAGGGCCTCTCTGGAAACACCATATATTTT.

The V gene is TRBV7-6, the J gene TRBJ2-7, with D perhaps TRBD2 (5 bases). CDR3 length: 14 residues. V gave up 0 bases and J gave up 5 bases, with 11 bases separating them. The germline CDR1 and CDR2 sequences are SGHVS and FNYEAQ. CDR3 coding DNA: TGTGCCAGCAGCTTAGCGCGAGGGTACCACGAGCAGTACTTC. This codes for CASSLARGYHEQYF.

This rearrangement joins TRBV27 to TRBJ2-7, with TRBD2 matching 8 bases. Germline CDR1 is MNHEY and CDR2 is SMNVEV (reference sequence). Trimming took 7 bases from V and 2 from J; bases not matched to a gene: 7. The CDR3 has 14 residues. The CDR3 DNA sequence: TGTGCCAGCACCCATACGGGGGGGGCCTACGAGCAGTACTTC. Translated: CASTHTGGAYEQYF.

This clone appeared a single time. The chain is built from TRBV5-1 and TRBJ2-7; no clear D gene. Germline V gene data show CDR1 as SGHRS and CDR2 as YFSETQ. The CDR3 is made up of 14 amino acids. V dropped 3 bases and J dropped 3 bases, with 13 bases sitting between them. As DNA, the CDR3 is TGCGCCAGCAGCTGGGCCCTCGGTGACTACGAGCAGTACTTC. This gives the protein CASSWALGDYEQYF.

This clone has just a few counts. J is TRBJ1-4 and V is TRBV3-1 (or the pseudogene TRBV3-2); 8 nucleotides line up with TRBD1. V gave up 4 bases and J gave up 2 bases; unmatched junction bases: 3. The CDR3 has 15 residues. Per the germline V gene, CDR1 is LGHDT and CDR2 is YNNKEL (reference sequence). The CDR3 reads CASSRTGGTNEKLFF. The CDR3 bases are TGTGCCAGCAGCCGAACAGGGGGGACTAATGAAAAACTGTTTTTT.

The V gene is TRBV7-9, the J gene TRBJ1-4; TRBD1 agrees at 7 bases. V was clipped by 5 bases and J by 11 bases; unmatched bases: 8. Looked up from germline, CDR1 is SEHNR and CDR2 is FQNEAQ (reference sequence). The CDR3 has 13 residues. In DNA, the CDR3 is TGTGCCAGCAGCCTAGATACAGGGGCGAAACTGTTTTTT. It translates to CASSLDTGAKLFF.

The chain links TRBV28 to TRBJ1-5; D gene ambiguous. V was clipped by 5 bases and J by 5 bases, with 10 bases between them. The CDR3 loop spans 13 amino acids. Germline CDR1 is MDHEN and CDR2 is SYDVKM. The CDR3 DNA reads as TGTGCCAGCAGTCCAGACGTAGATCAGCCCCAGCATTTT. This sequence encodes CASSPDVDQPQHF.

This clone was seen a few times. The chain combines TRBV11-2 with TRBJ2-1; D is perhaps TRBD2 (6 bases). This CDR3 is built from 14 residues. Trimming took 6 bases from V and 7 from J, leaving 16 bases between them. Germline CDR1 SGHAT, CDR2 FQNNGV. The CDR3: CASSPFGGDNEQFF. In DNA form, the CDR3 reads TGTGCCAGCAGTCCTTTCGGGGGAGATAATGAGCAGTTCTTC.

The table lists this clone with a count of one. J is TRBJ2-1 and V is TRBV30; 9 positions agree with TRBD2. The J segment lost 5 bases and the V segment lost 7 bases, leaving 9 bases of the junction unmatched. The CDR3 contains 14 residues. Germline CDR1 is GTSNPN and CDR2 is SVGIG (reference sequence). Here the CDR3 reads CALTRLAVDNEQFF. The DNA of the CDR3 is TGTGCCTTAACACGACTAGCGGTCGACAATGAGCAGTTCTTC. The whole variable domain, remainder taken from reference TRBV30 and TRBJ2-1, is SQTIHQWPATLVQPVGSPLSLECTVEGTSNPNLYWYRQAAGRGLQLLFYSVGIGQISSEVPQNLSASRPQDRQFILSSKKLLLSDSGFYLCALTRLAVDNEQFFGPGTRLTVL.

The V and J genes are TRBV24-1 and TRBJ2-7; the D gene could be TRBD1 or TRBD2 (5 bases each). This CDR3 is built from 13 residues. V lost 3 bases and J 4 bases, leaving 9 bases between the germline ends. CDR1 and CDR2 from the germline V gene are KGHDR and SFDVKD. The CDR3 DNA is TGTGCCACCAGTGATAAGGGGAGTTACGAGCAGTACTTC. This gives the protein CATSDKGSYEQYF.

This clone appeared once. V is TRBV2 and J is TRBJ1-1, with 7 bases identical to TRBD1. Germline CDR1 is SNHLY and CDR2 is FYNNEI. The CDR3 has 14 amino acids. The J segment lost 1 base and the V segment lost 3 bases, leaving 2 bases of the junction unmatched. In DNA form, the CDR3 reads TGTGCCAGCAGTGAGGGACAGAGGAACACTGAAGCTTTCTTT. Protein product: CASSEGQRNTEAFF.

DNA of the CDR3: TGTGCCAGCAGTTTAAGGGGCCCCCGGGAACCTCGCGAGCAGTACTTC. Its translation is CASSLRGPREPREQYF. V and J are TRBV27 and TRBJ2-7; D might be TRBD1 or TRBD2, each matching 5 bases. This CDR3 has 16 amino acids. V was cut by 2 bases and J by 6 bases, with 20 bases left in between. From germline, CDR1 is MNHEY and CDR2 SMNVEV (reference sequence).